This T cell receptor beta chain was captured in a study of blood T cell repertoires in COVID-19. Per the study methods: It was from reference gene primer amplification that nucleated cell counts were estimated. The table came from immunoSEQ multiplex PCR; TCRdb's copy has only in-frame clones and leaves some out. D and trimming were read from the DNA, whereas the V and J calls and clone size are those reported in that table. In the table there are hundreds of thousands of clones, around nine tenths of which are singletons. The germline V gene has CDR1 SGHVS and CDR2 FNYEAQ. J lost 0 bases, V lost 6 bases, and 7 bases had no gene match. This CDR3 is 16 amino acids long.

The TCR was taken from a man aged 35-49 years with acute or convalescent COVID-19. The V and J genes are TRBV7-6 and TRBJ2-1; TRBD2 agrees at 8 bases. The material sequenced was peripheral blood. CDR3 nucleotide sequence: TGTGCCAGCAGTTATACTAGCGGCGGCTCCTACAATGAGCAGTTCTTC. This translates into CASSYTSGGSYNEQFF.